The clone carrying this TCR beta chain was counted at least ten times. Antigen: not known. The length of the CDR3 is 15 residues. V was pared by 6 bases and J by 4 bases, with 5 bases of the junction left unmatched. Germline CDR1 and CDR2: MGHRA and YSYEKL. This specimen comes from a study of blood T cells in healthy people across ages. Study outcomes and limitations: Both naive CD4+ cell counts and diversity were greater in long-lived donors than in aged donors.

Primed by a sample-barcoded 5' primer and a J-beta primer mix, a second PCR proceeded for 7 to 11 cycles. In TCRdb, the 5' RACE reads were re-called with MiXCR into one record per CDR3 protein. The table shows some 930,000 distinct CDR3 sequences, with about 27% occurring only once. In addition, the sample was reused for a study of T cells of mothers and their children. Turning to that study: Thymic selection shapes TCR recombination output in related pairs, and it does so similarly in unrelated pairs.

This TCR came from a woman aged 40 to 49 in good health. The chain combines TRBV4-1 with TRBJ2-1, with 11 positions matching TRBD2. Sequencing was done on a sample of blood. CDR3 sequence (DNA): TGCGCCAGCAGTGGACTAGCGGGTCCATACAATGAGCAGTTCTTC. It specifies CASSGLAGPYNEQFF.